The 19 T cell receptor beta chains presented below share a single source sample, sequenced in a study of Graves' ophthalmopathy and Graves' hyperthyroidism. Researchers took RNA transcripts and amplified TCR beta CDR3 regions from them. The first round was an RT-PCR with HTBI primers, and the second round was a multiplex PCR. One entry per CDR3 protein, called by TCRdb with MiXCR from the multiplex PCR reads. The sample consists of around 520,000 distinct CDR3 sequences, less than 45% of them appearing once. The sequenced sample was peripheral blood or thyroid tissue (not recorded which). These receptors came from an adult man with Graves' hyperthyroidism.

This clonotype was observed a few times. CDR3 nucleotides: TGCAGCGTTGCTGGACAGTGTCTAATCGACGAGCAGTACTTC. Amino acid sequence: CSVAGQCLIDEQYF. The chain employs TRBV29-1 and TRBJ2-7; D possibly corresponds to TRBD1 (6 bases). Deletions cut 4 bases from V and 5 bases from J, with 18 bases between. The germline gives CDR1 SQVTM, CDR2 ANQGSEA. This CDR3 has 14 residues.

This clonotype has just one count. V is TRBV7-7 and J is TRBJ1-1, with 10 bases matching TRBD1. The junction had 11 bases not matched to a gene; V was cut back by 6 bases and J by 1 base. The germline V gene encodes CDR1 SSHAT and CDR2 FNYEAQ (reference sequence). The CDR3 has 17 amino acids. CDR3 nucleotides: TGTGCCAGCAGTTTCCTCGGACAGGGGGGACGGAACACTGAAGCTTTCTTT. Protein: CASSFLGQGGRNTEAFF. Full variable domain (rest looked up from reference TRBV7-7 and TRBJ1-1): GAGVSQSPRYKVTKRGQDVTLRCDPISSHATLYWYQQALGQGPEFLTYFNYEAQPDKSGLPSDRFSAERPEGSISTLTIQRTEQRDSAMYRCASSFLGQGGRNTEAFFGQGTRLTVV.

The chain uses TRBV10-3 and TRBJ2-7; unclear D gene. The CDR3 totals 11 residues. Germline V gene lookup returns CDR1 ENHRY and CDR2 SYGVKD. V lost 6 bases and J lost 3, with 6 bases in between. Written as DNA, the CDR3 is TGTGCCATCAGACAGAACTACGAGCAGTACTTC. This translates into CAIRQNYEQYF.

The chain couples TRBV24-1 to TRBJ1-5, with 9 bases aligning to TRBD1. Trimming removed 11 bases from V and 4 bases from J; junction bases left unmatched: 20. The CDR3 is 18 amino acids. Germline lookup yields CDR1 KGHDR and CDR2 SFDVKD. The chain's CDR3 is CASRHIARGTGRNQPQHF. As DNA, the CDR3 is TGTGCCAGCAGACATATCGCTCGGGGGACAGGGCGGAATCAGCCCCAGCATTTT.

This clonotype was detected once. This chain uses TRBV5-1 with TRBJ2-2; D gene unclear. The germline gives CDR1 SGHRS, CDR2 YFSETQ. Trimming left V 4 bases short and J 3 bases short, with 10 bases between. The CDR3 has 14 residues. This chain's CDR3 is CASSLPADTGELFF. The CDR3 bases are TGCGCCAGCAGCCTCCCGGCGGACACCGGGGAGCTGTTTTTT.

This clonotype appeared many times. The J gene is TRBJ1-2, the V gene TRBV10-3, with TRBD1 as a possible D gene (5 bases). Germline CDR1 reads ENHRY; CDR2 reads SYGVKD. The CDR3 runs to 17 residues. V was cut by 5 bases and J by 3 bases, with 22 bases left in between. This CDR3 reads CAISPDHVVGAYYGYTF. CDR3 nucleotides: TGTGCCATCAGTCCCGACCACGTGGTAGGGGCGTACTATGGCTACACCTTC.

This clonotype was detected many times. This rearrangement joins TRBV7-3 to TRBJ2-2; 8 bases line up with TRBD2. The trim removed 5 bases at V and 4 bases at J, leaving 12 bases unmatched. The CDR3 totals 17 residues. Germline CDR1 and CDR2: SGHTA and FQGTGA. The CDR3 DNA reads as TGTGCCAGCAGCGAAAACATAGCGGGAAGTAGCACCGGGGAGCTGTTTTTT. Translating it yields CASSENIAGSSTGELFF.

This clonotype was seen repeatedly, ten times or more. The genes are TRBV2 and TRBJ1-6; D is possibly TRBD1 (6 bases). The V end lost 4 bases, the J end lost 9 bases, and 19 bases lay between the germline ends. The CDR3 is 16 residues long. Germline V gives CDR1 SNHLY, CDR2 FYNNEI. This chain's CDR3 is CASSAGTSERASPLHF. The CDR3 DNA follows: TGTGCCAGCAGTGCCGGGACAAGTGAAAGGGCTTCACCCCTCCACTTT.

This chain joins TRBV20-1 and TRBJ2-7, with 10 bases matching TRBD2. V gave up 6 bases and J gave up 6 bases; unmatched junction bases: 8. The CDR3 contains 13 residues. Germline loops: CDR1 DFQATT, CDR2 SNEGSKA (reference sequence). CDR3 region: CSAWTSGAREQYF. In DNA form, the CDR3 reads TGCAGTGCGTGGACTAGCGGTGCCCGCGAGCAGTACTTC.

In its sample, this clonotype was seen a few times. The rearrangement joins TRBV12-3 or TRBV12-4 to TRBJ2-6; D may match TRBD1 or TRBD2 (5 bases each). V lost 6 bases and J 0 bases, leaving 15 bases between the germline ends. The CDR3 spans 17 residues. The CDR3 is CASRNPGPNSGANVLTF. The DNA for the CDR3 is TGTGCCAGCAGGAACCCGGGGCCAAACTCTGGGGCCAACGTCCTGACTTTC.

This clonotype was picked up many times. The chain couples TRBV9 to TRBJ2-5; either TRBD1 or TRBD2 may supply D (7 bases each). There are 16 residues in the CDR3. Germline V gives CDR1 SGDLS, CDR2 YYNGEE. Trimming left V 3 bases short and J 4 bases short, with 19 bases between. Here the CDR3 DNA reads TGTGCCAGCAGCGCCCATGGGAGGGGGCATGGAGAGACCCAGTACTTC. This encodes CASSAHGRGHGETQYF.

This clonotype has a count of ten or more. The chain couples TRBV25-1 to TRBJ2-7, with D perhaps matching TRBD1 (6 bases). V lost 4 bases, J lost 0 bases, and 7 bases lay in between. The CDR3 contains 13 residues. Germline V CDR1 and CDR2: MGHDK, SYGVNS. The CDR3: CASSGQDSYEQYF. DNA of the CDR3: TGTGCCAGCAGTGGACAGGACTCCTACGAGCAGTACTTC.

This clonotype was counted many times. V and J are TRBV6-1 and TRBJ1-1; D is undetermined. V was trimmed by 2 bases and J by 0 bases, leaving 10 bases between them. Germline V lookup: CDR1 MNHNS, CDR2 SASEGT. The CDR3 loop spans 15 amino acids. The DNA of the CDR3 is TGTGCCAGCAGTGAATGGGCAGACATGAACACTGAAGCTTTCTTT. Its protein product is CASSEWADMNTEAFF.

The chain couples TRBV7-9 to TRBJ2-7; perhaps TRBD1 as D (6 bases). The CDR3 covers 20 residues. Germline V gives CDR1 SEHNR, CDR2 FQNEAQ (reference sequence). V was shortened by 4 bases and J by 3 bases, with 31 bases between the two germline ends. The CDR3 here is CASSSFSTPLDRQKHYEQYF. The DNA for the CDR3 is TGTGCCAGCAGCTCCTTTAGTACTCCCCTGGACAGACAAAAACACTACGAGCAGTACTTC.

The sample holds a few counts of this clonotype. The V and J genes are TRBV6-1 and TRBJ2-2, with TRBD1 identical over 7 bases. Germline assignment: CDR1 MNHNS and CDR2 SASEGT. The CDR3 spans 15 residues. The ends lost 10 bases at V and 6 bases at J; junction bases unmatched: 14. The CDR3 bases are TGTGCCAATGTGGGGACGACAGGGTGGGCCGGGGAGCTGTTTTTT. It codes for CANVGTTGWAGELFF.

This clonotype was seen many times. The rearrangement uses TRBV5-1 and TRBJ1-2; D is possibly TRBD1 (5 bases). V was cut by 1 base and J by 6 bases, with 13 bases left in between. Germline V gives CDR1 SGHRS, CDR2 YFSETQ. CDR3 length: 14 residues. The CDR3 sequence: CASSLYGGADGYTF. The CDR3 DNA is TGCGCCAGCAGCTTGTACGGTGGGGCCGATGGCTACACCTTC.

This clonotype showed up many times. V is TRBV7-9 and J is TRBJ1-1; D may be TRBD1 (5 bases). The CDR3 totals 13 residues. With 5 bases removed from V and 6 bases from J, the gap between germline ends came to 13 bases. Germline V gene lookup returns CDR1 SEHNR and CDR2 FQNEAQ (reference sequence). In DNA form, the CDR3 reads TGTGCCAGCAGCCGTGGGGGGATGTCTGAAGCTTTCTTT. Translated, it gives CASSRGGMSEAFF.

The chain uses TRBV19 and TRBJ1-5; D gene unclear. The J call may be wrong; the DNA end is better matched by TRBJ2-3. Germline V gene sequence: CDR1 LNHDA, CDR2 SQIVND (reference sequence). This CDR3 has 14 amino acids. CDR3 in amino acids: CASSITVSTDTQYF. CDR3 bases: TGTGCCAGTAGTATAACGGTTAGCACAGATACGCAGTATTTT.

For this clonotype: Mismatch with germline at one junction end may stem from a read error. The gene calls are TRBV28 and TRBJ1-6, with TRBD1 matching over 9 bases. Germline loops: CDR1 MDHEN, CDR2 SYDVKM. The CDR3 is 16 residues long. CDR3: CASRTLDRGDNSPLYF. CDR3 nucleotides: TGTGCCAGCAGGACTTTGGACAGGGGCGATAATTCACCCCTCTACTTT. The complete variable domain, with remaining parts taken from reference TRBV28 and TRBJ1-6, reads DVKVTQSSRYLVKRTGEKVFLECVQDMDHENMFWYRQDPGLGLRLIYFSYDVKMKEKGDIPEGYSVSREKKERFSLILESASTNQTSMYLCASRTLDRGDNSPLYFGNGTRLTVT.